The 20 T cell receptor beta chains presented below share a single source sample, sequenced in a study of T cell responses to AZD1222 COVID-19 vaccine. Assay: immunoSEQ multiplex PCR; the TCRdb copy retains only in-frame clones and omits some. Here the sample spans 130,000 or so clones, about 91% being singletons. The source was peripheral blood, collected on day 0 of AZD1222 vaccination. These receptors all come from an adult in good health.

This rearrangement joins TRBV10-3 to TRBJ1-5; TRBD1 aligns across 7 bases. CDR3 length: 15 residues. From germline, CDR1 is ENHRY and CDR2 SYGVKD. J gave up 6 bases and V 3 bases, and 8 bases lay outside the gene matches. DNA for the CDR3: TGTGCCATCAGTGATACAGACAGGGACGGTCAGCCCCAGCATTTT. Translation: CAISDTDRDGQPQHF.

This chain's CDR3 is CASSNYGRGGQPQHF. In nucleotides, the CDR3 is TGTGCCAGCAGCAACTACGGACGGGGGGGTCAGCCCCAGCATTTT. V is TRBV6-5 and J is TRBJ1-5, with D possibly being TRBD1 (5 bases). CDR1 and CDR2 (germline): MNHEY, SVGAGI. Trimming stripped 6 bases from V and 6 bases from J, with 18 bases between. The CDR3 is 15 residues long.

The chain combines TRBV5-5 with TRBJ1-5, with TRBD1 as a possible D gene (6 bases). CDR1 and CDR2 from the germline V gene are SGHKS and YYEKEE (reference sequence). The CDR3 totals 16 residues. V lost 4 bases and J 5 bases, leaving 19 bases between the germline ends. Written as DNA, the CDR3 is TGTGCCAGCAGCCTCAACCCCACAGGGATTGATCAGCCCCAGCATTTT. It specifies CASSLNPTGIDQPQHF.

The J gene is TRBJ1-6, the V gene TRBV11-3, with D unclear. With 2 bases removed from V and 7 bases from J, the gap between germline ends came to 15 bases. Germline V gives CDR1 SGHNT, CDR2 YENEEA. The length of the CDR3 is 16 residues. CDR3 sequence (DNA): TGTGCCAGCAGCTTACGACCCCCCGACGGAAATTCACCCCTCCACTTT. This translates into CASSLRPPDGNSPLHF.

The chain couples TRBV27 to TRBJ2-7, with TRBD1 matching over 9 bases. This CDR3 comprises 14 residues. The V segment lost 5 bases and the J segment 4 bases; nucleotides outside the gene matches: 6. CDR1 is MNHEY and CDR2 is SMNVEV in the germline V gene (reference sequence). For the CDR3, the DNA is TGTGCCAGCAGTATAACCGGGACAGGGTACGAGCAGTACTTC. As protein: CASSITGTGYEQYF.

This CDR3 reads CASSEGRSQETQYF. CDR3 bases: TGCGCCAGCAGTGAGGGCAGGAGCCAAGAGACCCAGTACTTC. The rearrangement links TRBV10-2 to TRBJ2-5; D gene unclear. V gave up 2 bases and J gave up 1 base, with 8 bases separating them. The CDR3 spans 14 residues. Germline V lookup: CDR1 WSHSY, CDR2 SAAADI.

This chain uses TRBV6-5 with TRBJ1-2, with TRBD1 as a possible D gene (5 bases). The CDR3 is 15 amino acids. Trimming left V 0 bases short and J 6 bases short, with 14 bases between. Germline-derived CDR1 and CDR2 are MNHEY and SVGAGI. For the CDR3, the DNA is TGTGCCAGCAGTTACTCGATAGGGGTTGGTGATGGCTACACCTTC. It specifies CASSYSIGVGDGYTF.

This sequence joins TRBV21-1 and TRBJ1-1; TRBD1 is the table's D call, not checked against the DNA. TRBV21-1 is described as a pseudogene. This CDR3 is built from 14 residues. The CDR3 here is CASFCPTQSTEAFF. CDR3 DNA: TGTGCCAGCTTCTGCCCCACACAGAGCACTGAAGCTTTCTTT.

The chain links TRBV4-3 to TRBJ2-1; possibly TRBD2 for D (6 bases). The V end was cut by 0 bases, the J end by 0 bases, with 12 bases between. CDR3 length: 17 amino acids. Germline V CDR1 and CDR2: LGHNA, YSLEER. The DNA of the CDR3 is TGCGCCAGCAGCCAAGATGGTGTGGGGGGCTCCTACAATGAGCAGTTCTTC. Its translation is CASSQDGVGGSYNEQFF.

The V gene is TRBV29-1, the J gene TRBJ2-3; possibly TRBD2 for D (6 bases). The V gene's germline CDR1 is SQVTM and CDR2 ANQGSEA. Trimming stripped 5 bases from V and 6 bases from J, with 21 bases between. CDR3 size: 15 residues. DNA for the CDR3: TGCAGCGTTTCCGGCGGGGAACAGCCTGGCGATACGCAGTATTTT. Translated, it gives CSVSGGEQPGDTQYF.

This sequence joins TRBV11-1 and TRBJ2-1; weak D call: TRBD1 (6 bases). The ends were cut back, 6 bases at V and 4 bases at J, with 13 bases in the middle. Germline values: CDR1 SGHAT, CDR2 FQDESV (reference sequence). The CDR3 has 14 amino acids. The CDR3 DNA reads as TGTGCCAGCAGACACCGGGACATATACAATGAGCAGTTCTTC. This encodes CASRHRDIYNEQFF.

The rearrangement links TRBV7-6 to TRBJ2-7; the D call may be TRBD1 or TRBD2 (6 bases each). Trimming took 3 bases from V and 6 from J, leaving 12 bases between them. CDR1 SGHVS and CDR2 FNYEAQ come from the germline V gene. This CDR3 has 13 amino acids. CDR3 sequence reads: CASSFPGGLEQYF. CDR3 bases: TGTGCCAGCAGCTTTCCCGGGGGCCTCGAGCAGTACTTC.

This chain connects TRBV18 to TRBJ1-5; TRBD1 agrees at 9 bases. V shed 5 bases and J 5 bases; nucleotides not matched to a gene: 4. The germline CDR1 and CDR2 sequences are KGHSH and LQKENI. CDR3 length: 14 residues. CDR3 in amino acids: CASSKQGADQPQHF. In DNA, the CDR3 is TGTGCCAGCTCAAAACAGGGGGCCGATCAGCCCCAGCATTTT. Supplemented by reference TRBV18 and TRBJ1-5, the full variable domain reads NAGVMQNPRHLVRRRGQEARLRCSPMKGHSHVYWYRQLPEEGLKFMVYLQKENIIDESGMPKERFSAEFPKEGPSILRIQQVVRGDSAAYFCASSKQGADQPQHFGDGTRLSIL.

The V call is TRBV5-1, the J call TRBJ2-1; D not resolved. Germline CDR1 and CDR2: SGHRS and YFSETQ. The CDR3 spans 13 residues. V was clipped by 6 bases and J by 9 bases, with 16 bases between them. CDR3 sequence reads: CASTASVDVEQFF. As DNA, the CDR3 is TGCGCCAGCACCGCTTCCGTGGACGTTGAGCAGTTCTTC.

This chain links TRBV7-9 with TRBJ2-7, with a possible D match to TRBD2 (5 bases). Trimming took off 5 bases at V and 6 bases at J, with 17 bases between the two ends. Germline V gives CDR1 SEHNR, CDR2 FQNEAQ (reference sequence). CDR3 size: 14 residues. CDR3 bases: TGTGCCAGCAGCATACAATCGCGCGGGCGCGAGCAGTACTTC. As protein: CASSIQSRGREQYF. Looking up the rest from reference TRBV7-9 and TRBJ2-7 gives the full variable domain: DTGVSQNPRHKITKRGQNVTFRCDPISEHNRLYWYRQTLGQGPEFLTYFQNEAQLEKSRLLSDRFSAERPKGSFSTLEIQRTEQGDSAMYLCASSIQSRGREQYFGPGTRLTVT.

The CDR3, as DNA: TGTGCCAGCAGTTACTCGCCAGGCAGCAACCAAGAGACCCAGTACTTC. Translation: CASSYSPGSNQETQYF. This chain connects TRBV6-5 to TRBJ2-5; no clear D gene. CDR3 length: 16 amino acids. The ends were cut back, 0 bases at V and 0 bases at J, with 11 bases in the middle. Per the germline V gene, CDR1 is MNHEY and CDR2 is SVGAGI.

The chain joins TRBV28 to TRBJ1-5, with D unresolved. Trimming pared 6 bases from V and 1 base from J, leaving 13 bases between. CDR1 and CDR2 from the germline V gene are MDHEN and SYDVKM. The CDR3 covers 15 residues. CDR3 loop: CASSQALGSNQPQHF. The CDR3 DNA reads TGTGCCAGCAGCCAAGCTCTGGGGAGCAATCAGCCCCAGCATTTT.

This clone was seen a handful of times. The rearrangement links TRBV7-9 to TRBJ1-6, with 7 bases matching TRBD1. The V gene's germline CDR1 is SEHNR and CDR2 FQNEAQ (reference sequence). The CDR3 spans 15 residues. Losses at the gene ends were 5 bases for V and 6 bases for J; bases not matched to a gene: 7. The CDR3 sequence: CASSPQGTGNSPLHF. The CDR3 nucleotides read TGTGCCAGCAGCCCACAGGGGACTGGTAATTCACCCCTCCACTTT.

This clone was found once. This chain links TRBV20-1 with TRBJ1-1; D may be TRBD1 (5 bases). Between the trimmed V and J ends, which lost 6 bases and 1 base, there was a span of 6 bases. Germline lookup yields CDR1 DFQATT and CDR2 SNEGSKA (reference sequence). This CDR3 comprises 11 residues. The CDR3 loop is CSAGENTEAFF. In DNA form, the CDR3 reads TGCAGTGCGGGGGAGAACACTGAAGCTTTCTTT.

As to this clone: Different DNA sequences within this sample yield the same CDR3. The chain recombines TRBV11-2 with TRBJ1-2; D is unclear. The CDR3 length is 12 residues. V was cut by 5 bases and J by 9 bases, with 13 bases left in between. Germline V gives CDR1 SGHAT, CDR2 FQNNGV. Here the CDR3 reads CASSTDGGSYTF. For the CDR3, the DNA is TGTGCCAGCAGCACCGACGGAGGGAGCTACACCTTC.